These 9 T cell receptor beta chains came from one sample sequenced in a study of response to subunit inactivated influenza vaccine. TCRdb reanalysed the RT-PCR reads using MiXCR and keeps one entry per CDR3 protein. This sample has 490,000 or so distinct CDR3 sequences, with approximately 7.6% found just once. The specimen comprised PBMCs from blood, sampled around 25 months after vaccination. Source of these receptors: a man aged 45-69 years who received an inactivated influenza vaccine.

This clonotype was detected only a few times. In nucleotides, the CDR3 is TGTGCCAGCAGCGGGACTGACAACTCCTACGAGCAGTACTTC. Translated: CASSGTDNSYEQYF. The chain has TRBV16 and TRBJ2-7; TRBD2 is a possible D gene (6 bases). CDR1 is KGHSY and CDR2 is FQNENV in the germline V gene. There are 14 residues in the CDR3. V lost 5 bases, J lost 0 bases, and 11 bases lay in between.

This clonotype was found many times. The V call is TRBV10-3, the J call TRBJ1-6; D possibly corresponds to TRBD1 (5 bases). The CDR3 has 15 amino acids. V was pared by 4 bases and J by 6 bases, with 13 bases between. CDR1 is ENHRY and CDR2 is SYGVKD in the germline V gene. The CDR3 is CAISGSGAGNSPLHF. The CDR3 DNA reads as TGTGCCATCAGTGGGTCCGGGGCGGGTAATTCACCCCTCCACTTT.

The V and J genes are TRBV7-6 and TRBJ2-7; either TRBD1 or TRBD2 may supply D (5 bases each). Trimming stripped 5 bases from V and 6 bases from J, with 17 bases between. This CDR3 is 14 amino acids long. Germline V gene data show CDR1 as SGHVS and CDR2 as FNYEAQ. The CDR3 sequence: CASSPGPQTSEQYF. The DNA of the CDR3 is TGTGCCAGCAGCCCGGGACCTCAAACGAGCGAGCAGTACTTC.

CDR3 in DNA: TGTGCCTGGAGGGCTACAGGGACGTCTGGAAACACCATATATTTT. This sequence encodes CAWRATGTSGNTIYF. The chain links TRBV30 to TRBJ1-3; the D gene is possibly TRBD1 (6 bases). The CDR3 extends over 15 amino acids. Germline values: CDR1 GTSNPN, CDR2 SVGIG (reference sequence). Trimming removed 3 bases at V and 1 base at J, with 13 bases between. Full variable domain (remainder filled in from reference TRBV30 and TRBJ1-3): SQTIHQWPATLVQPVGSPLSLECTVEGTSNPNLYWYRQAAGRGLQLLFYSVGIGQISSEVPQNLSASRPQDRQFILSSKKLLLSDSGFYLCAWRATGTSGNTIYFGEGSWLTVV.

The chain employs TRBV4-2 and TRBJ1-1; D gene uncertain. The CDR3 contains 13 residues. CDR1 LGHNA and CDR2 YNFKEQ come from the germline V gene. Trimming removed 3 bases at V and 1 base at J, with 6 bases between. CDR3 in amino acids: CASSHYPNTEAFF. Here the CDR3 DNA reads TGTGCCAGCAGCCATTATCCGAACACTGAAGCTTTCTTT.

This clonotype was detected a few times. The rearrangement uses TRBV20-1 and TRBJ2-7; TRBD2 matches at 8 bases. There are 15 residues in the CDR3. V was clipped by 0 bases and J by 3 bases; unmatched bases: 7. The germline V gene has CDR1 DFQATT and CDR2 SNEGSKA (reference sequence). This CDR3 is CSARDTREGLYEQYF. CDR3 in DNA: TGCAGTGCTAGAGATACCCGGGAGGGCCTCTACGAGCAGTACTTC.

This clonotype appeared many times. The chain joins TRBV28 to TRBJ2-2, with D tentatively TRBD1 (6 bases). Germline loops: CDR1 MDHEN, CDR2 SYDVKM. The CDR3 has 15 residues. Between the trimmed V and J ends, which lost 2 bases and 4 bases, there was a span of 11 bases. DNA for the CDR3: TGTGCCAGCAGTTTAGGAGGACAGCCCACCGGGGAGCTGTTTTTT. This gives the protein CASSLGGQPTGELFF.

The chain has TRBV20-1 and TRBJ1-5, with D perhaps TRBD1 (6 bases). The CDR3 sequence is 16 residues long. The ends were cut back, 0 bases at V and 2 bases at J, with 14 bases in the middle. Per germline, CDR1 DFQATT and CDR2 SNEGSKA (reference sequence). This CDR3 reads CSAREGRGIRNQPQHF. Written as DNA, the CDR3 is TGCAGTGCTAGAGAAGGCAGGGGAATACGCAATCAGCCCCAGCATTTT.

The V gene is TRBV12-3 or TRBV12-4, the J gene TRBJ2-5; 9 positions agree with TRBD2. The V gene end was trimmed by 6 bases and the J gene end by 5 bases; junction bases not matched to a gene: 4. This CDR3 comprises 13 residues. CDR3 in amino acids: CASRLAGMETQYF. CDR3 sequence (DNA): TGTGCCAGCAGGCTAGCGGGGATGGAGACCCAGTACTTC.